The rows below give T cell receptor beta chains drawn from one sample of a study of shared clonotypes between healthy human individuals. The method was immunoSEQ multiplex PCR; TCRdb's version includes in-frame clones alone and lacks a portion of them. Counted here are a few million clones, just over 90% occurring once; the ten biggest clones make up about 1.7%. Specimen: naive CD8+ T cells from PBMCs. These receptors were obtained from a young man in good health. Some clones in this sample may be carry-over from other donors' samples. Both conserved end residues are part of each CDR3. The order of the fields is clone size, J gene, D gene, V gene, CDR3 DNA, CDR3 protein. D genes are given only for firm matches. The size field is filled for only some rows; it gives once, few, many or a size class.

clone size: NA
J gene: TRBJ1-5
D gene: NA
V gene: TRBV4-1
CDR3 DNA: TGCGCCAGCAGCCTAAGGTGGGGGACGGTGGATCAGCCCCAGCATTTT
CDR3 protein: CASSLRWGTVDQPQHF

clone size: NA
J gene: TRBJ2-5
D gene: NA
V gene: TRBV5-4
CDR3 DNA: TGTGCCAGCAGCTCCTACAGGGTGACTCACCAAGAGACCCAGTACTTC
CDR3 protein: CASSSYRVTHQETQYF

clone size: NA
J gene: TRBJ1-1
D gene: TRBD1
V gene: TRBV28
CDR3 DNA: TGTGCCAGCAGGGGAGGACAGGGGCCCCGGGAAACTGAAGCTTTCTTT
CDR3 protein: CASRGGQGPRETEAFF

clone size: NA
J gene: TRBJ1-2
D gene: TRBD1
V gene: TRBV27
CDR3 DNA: TGTGCCAGCAGTTTATATCGGGACAGGGTGTTTTTCTATGGCTACACCTTC
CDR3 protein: CASSLYRDRVFFYGYTF

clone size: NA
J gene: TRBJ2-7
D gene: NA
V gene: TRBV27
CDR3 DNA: TGTGCCAGCAGTCTCACAGGTGTGGGCTACGAGCAGTACTTC
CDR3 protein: CASSLTGVGYEQYF

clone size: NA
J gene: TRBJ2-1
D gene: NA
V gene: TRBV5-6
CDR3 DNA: TGTGCCAGCACCGGCAGCCCTAGCTCCTACAATGAGCAGTTCTTC
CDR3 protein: CASTGSPSSYNEQFF

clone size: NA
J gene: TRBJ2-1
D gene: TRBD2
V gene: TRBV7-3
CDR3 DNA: TGTGCCAGCAGCTCGCGGACTAGCGGGAGCAGGAATGAGCAGTTCTTC
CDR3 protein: CASSSRTSGSRNEQFF

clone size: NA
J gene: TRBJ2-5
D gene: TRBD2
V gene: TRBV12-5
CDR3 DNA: TGTGCTAGTGGTCAGCGAGGGACTAGGCAGTCTTATGGGAACCAAGAGACCCAGTACTTC
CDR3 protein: CASGQRGTRQSYGNQETQYF

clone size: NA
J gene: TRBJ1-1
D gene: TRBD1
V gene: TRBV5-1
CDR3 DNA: TGCGCCAGCAGCTTGGATCCACGGACAGGGATCGGCACTGAAGCTTTCTTT
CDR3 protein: CASSLDPRTGIGTEAFF

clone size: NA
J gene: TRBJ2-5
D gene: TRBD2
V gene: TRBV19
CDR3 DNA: TGTGCCAGTAGTGGCGGGAGGGGTGTGCAAGAGACCCAGTACTTC
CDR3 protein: CASSGGRGVQETQYF

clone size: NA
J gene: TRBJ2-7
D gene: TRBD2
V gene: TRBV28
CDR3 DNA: TGTGCCAGCAGTTTCCCTCCGGGAGGGCAGCCCTACGAGCAGTACTTC
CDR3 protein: CASSFPPGGQPYEQYF

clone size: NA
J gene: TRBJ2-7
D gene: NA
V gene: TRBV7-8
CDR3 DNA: TGTGCCAGCAGCTCGTGGAGGAGCTCCTACGAGCAGTACTTC
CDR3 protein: CASSSWRSSYEQYF

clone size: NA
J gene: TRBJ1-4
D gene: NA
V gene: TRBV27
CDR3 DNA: TGTGCCAGCAGTTTATTGGGAGGGAATGAAAAACTGTTTTTT
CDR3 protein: CASSLLGGNEKLFF

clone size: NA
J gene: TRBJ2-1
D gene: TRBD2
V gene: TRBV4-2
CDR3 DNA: TGTGCCAGCAGCCAAGTTGGCGGGAGCGGCGGTGAGCAGTTCTTC
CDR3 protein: CASSQVGGSGGEQFF

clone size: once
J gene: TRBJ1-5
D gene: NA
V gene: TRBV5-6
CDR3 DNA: TGTGCCAGCAGCTTGAGACGGAATAGCAATCAGCCCCAGCATTTT
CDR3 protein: CASSLRRNSNQPQHF

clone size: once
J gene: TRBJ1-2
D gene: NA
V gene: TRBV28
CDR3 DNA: TGTGCCAGCAGTTTGGCGGCAGGGCACTATGGCTACACCTTC
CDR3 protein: CASSLAAGHYGYTF

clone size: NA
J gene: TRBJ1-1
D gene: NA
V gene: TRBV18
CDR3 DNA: TGTGCCAGCTCAGACCTAGGGGGAGACTCTGAAGCTTTCTTT
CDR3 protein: CASSDLGGDSEAFF

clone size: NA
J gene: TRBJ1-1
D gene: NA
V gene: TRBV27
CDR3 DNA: TGTGCCAGCAGTTTGGCCCTCGGGGGAGTTGGCGCTGAAGCTTTCTTT
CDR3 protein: CASSLALGGVGAEAFF

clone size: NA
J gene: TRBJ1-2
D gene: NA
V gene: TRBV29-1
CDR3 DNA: TGCAGCGTTGCAGTCAGAGCTAACTATGGCTACACCTTC
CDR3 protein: CSVAVRANYGYTF

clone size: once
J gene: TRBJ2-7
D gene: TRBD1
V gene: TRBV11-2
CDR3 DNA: TGTGCCAGCAGCCCCAGACAGGGGGGGCCGGAGCAGTACTTC
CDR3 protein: CASSPRQGGPEQYF

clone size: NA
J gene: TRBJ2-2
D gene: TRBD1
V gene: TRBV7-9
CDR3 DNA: TGTGCCAGCAGCCTTACAGGGGTATCCGGGGAGCTGTTTTTT
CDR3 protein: CASSLTGVSGELFF

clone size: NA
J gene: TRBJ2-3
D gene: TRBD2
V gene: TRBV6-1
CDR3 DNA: TGTGCCAGCAGTGAAACGAGTTGGGCTAGCGGGAGCACAGATACGCAGTATTTT
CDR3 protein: CASSETSWASGSTDTQYF

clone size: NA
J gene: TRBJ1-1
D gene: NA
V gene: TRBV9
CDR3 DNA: TGTGCCAGCAGCGTAGATCTAAATACAGGGAGCCCTGAAGCTTTCTTT
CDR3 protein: CASSVDLNTGSPEAFF

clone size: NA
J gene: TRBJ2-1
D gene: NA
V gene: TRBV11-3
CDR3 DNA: TGTGCCAGCAGCCCCTCTACGACTATAGTCAATGAGCAGTTCTTC
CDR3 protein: CASSPSTTIVNEQFF

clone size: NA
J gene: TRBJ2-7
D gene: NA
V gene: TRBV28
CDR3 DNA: TGTGCCAGCAGTTTTTGGGGCGGGACCCCCCCAGAGTACTTC
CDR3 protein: CASSFWGGTPPEYF

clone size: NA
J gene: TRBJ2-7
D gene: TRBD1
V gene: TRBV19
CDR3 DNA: TGTGCCAGTAGTATAACAGGGGGCCTAGGCTACGAGCAGTACTTC
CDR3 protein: CASSITGGLGYEQYF

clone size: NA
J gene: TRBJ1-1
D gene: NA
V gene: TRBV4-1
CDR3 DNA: TGCGCCAGCAGCCAAGCTGCGGGGAACACTGAAGCTTTCTTT
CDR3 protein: CASSQAAGNTEAFF

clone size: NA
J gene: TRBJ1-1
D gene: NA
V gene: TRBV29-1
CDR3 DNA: TGCAGCGTCCCCAGTAGTAACACTGAAGCTTTCTTT
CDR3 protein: CSVPSSNTEAFF

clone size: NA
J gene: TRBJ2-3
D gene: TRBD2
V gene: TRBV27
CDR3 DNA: TGTGCCAGCAGTCCGCAACTAGCGGACACAGATACGCAGTATTTT
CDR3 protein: CASSPQLADTDTQYF

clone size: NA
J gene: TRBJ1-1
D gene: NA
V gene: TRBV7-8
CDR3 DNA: TGTGCCAGCAGCTTAGGTGCCTGGCAGGGTAGCACTGAAGCTTTCTTT
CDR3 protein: CASSLGAWQGSTEAFF

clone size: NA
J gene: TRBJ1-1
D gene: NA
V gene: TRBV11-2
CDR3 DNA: TGTGCCAGCAGCCAAAAGACGGGACTGAACACTGAAGCTTTCTTT
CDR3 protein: CASSQKTGLNTEAFF

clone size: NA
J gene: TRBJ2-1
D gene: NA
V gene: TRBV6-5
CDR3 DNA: TGTGCCAGCAGCCCCGGGGTCGGGTACAATGAGCAGTTCTTC
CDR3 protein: CASSPGVGYNEQFF

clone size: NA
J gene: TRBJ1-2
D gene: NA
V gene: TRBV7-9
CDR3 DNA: TGTGCCAGCAGCTTAATTGGGGGTGGCTATGGCTACACCTTC
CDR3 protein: CASSLIGGGYGYTF